This T cell receptor beta chain originates from a study of T-cell reconstitution after alpha-beta-depleted transplantation in children. Germline trimming cut 4 bases from V and 4 bases from J; bases unmatched to any gene: 1. The CDR3 spans 12 residues. Looked up from germline, CDR1 is SGHRS and CDR2 is YFSETQ. Construction of the TCRbeta library involved unique molecular identifiers. A single record per CDR3 protein comes from TCRdb applying MiXCR to the PCR reads. Among 330,000 or so distinct CDR3 sequences listed, under 13% were seen once. This clonotype was recorded at least ten times. The sequence was obtained from a human donor who donated a stem cell graft to a child with acute lymphoblastic leukemia. The rearrangement links TRBV5-1 to TRBJ1-2, with 7 bases identical to TRBD1. Sequencing used PBMCs from the stem cell graft donor, obtained from the stem cell graft. The CDR3, as DNA: TGCGCCAGCAGCCAGGGGGGCTATGGCTACACCTTC. It yields the protein CASSQGGYGYTF.